Listed here are 2 T cell receptor beta chains from one sample, sequenced in a study of shared clonotypes between healthy human individuals. As defined, naive CD8 cells were CD45RO-negative and positively selected for CCR7, with terminally differentiated effector memory CD45RA+ cells excluded. Here immunoSEQ multiplex PCR was the method, and the copy in TCRdb shows in-frame clones only, minus some. The data contain some 2,100,000 clones, just over 90% of them seen just once; the ten biggest clones take up 1.5% to 2%. Sample: naive CD8+ T cells from PBMCs. These receptors all stem from a young man in good health. Some clones in this sample may be carry-over from other donors' samples.

The chain links TRBV6-5 to TRBJ2-7, with 7 bases fitting TRBD1. J gave up 6 bases and V 2 bases, and 1 base lay outside the gene matches. The CDR3 contains 12 residues. Germline V gene sequence: CDR1 MNHEY, CDR2 SVGAGI. The CDR3 DNA reads TGTGCCAGCAGTTACCCAGGGGGCGAGCAGTACTTC. Its protein product is CASSYPGGEQYF.

V and J are TRBV7-9 and TRBJ2-5, with TRBD2 matching 12 bases. This CDR3 is 19 amino acids long. Germline CDR1 SEHNR, CDR2 FQNEAQ (reference sequence). V trimming: 4 bases; J trimming: 3 bases; junction bases outside the gene matches: 15. DNA of the CDR3: TGTGCCAGCAGCTCCCGGGACATCAGGACTAGCGGGGAAAAAGAGACCCAGTACTTC. Amino acid sequence: CASSSRDIRTSGEKETQYF.